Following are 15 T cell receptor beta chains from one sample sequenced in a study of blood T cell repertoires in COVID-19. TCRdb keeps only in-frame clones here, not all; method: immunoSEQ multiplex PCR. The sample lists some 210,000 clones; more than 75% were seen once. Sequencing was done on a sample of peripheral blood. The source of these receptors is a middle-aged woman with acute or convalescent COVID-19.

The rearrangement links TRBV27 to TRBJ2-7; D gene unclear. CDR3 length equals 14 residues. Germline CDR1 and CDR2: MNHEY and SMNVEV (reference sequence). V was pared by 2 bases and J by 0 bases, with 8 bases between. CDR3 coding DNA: TGTGCCAGCAGTTTAAGCTTTTCCTCCTACGAGCAGTACTTC. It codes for CASSLSFSSYEQYF.

As DNA, the CDR3 is TGTGCCAGCAGTTTCCGGGACAGTAATAACTATGGCTACACCTTC. The encoded protein is CASSFRDSNNYGYTF. The chain is built from TRBV28 and TRBJ1-2; 7 bases line up with TRBD1. This CDR3 spans 15 amino acids. V lost 3 bases to trimming and J lost 1 base; unmatched junction nucleotides: 5. Per the germline V gene, CDR1 is MDHEN and CDR2 is SYDVKM.

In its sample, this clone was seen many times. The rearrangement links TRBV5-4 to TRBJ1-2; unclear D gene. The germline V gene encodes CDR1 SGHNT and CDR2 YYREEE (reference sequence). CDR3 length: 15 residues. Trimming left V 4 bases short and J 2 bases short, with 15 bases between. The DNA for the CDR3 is TGTGCCAGCAGCCATTCCCTTGAGACAAACTATGGCTACACCTTC. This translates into CASSHSLETNYGYTF. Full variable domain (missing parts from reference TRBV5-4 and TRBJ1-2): ETGVTQSPTHLIKTRGQQVTLRCSSQSGHNTVSWYQQALGQGPQFIFQYYREEENGRGNFPPRFSGLQFPNYSSELNVNALELDDSALYLCASSHSLETNYGYTFGSGTRLTVV.

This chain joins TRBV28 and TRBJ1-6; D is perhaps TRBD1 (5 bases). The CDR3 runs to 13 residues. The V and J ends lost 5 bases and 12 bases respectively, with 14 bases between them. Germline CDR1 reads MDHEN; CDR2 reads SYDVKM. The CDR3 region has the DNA TGTGCCAGCAGTCCACCGACAGTATTACCCCTCCACTTT. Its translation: CASSPPTVLPLHF.

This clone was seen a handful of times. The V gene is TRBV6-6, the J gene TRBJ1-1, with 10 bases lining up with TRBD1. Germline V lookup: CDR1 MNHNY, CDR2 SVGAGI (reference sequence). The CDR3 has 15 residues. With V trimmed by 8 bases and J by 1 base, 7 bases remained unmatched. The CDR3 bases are TGTGCCAGCGGCCCGACAGGGGGCGGGAACACTGAAGCTTTCTTT. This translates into CASGPTGGGNTEAFF.

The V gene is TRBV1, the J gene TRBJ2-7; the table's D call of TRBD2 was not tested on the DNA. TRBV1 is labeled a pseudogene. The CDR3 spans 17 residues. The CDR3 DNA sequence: TGCACCAGCAGCCAACCGGGACTAGCGGGAGCTGCCTACGAGCAGTACTTC. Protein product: CTSSQPGLAGAAYEQYF.

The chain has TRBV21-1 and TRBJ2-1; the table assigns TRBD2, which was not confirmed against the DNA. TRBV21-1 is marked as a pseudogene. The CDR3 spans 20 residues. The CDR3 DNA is TGTGCCAGCAGCAAAGGGACCCAAACTAGCGGGGGGACCTCCTACAATGAGCAGTTCTTC. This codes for CASSKGTQTSGGTSYNEQFF.

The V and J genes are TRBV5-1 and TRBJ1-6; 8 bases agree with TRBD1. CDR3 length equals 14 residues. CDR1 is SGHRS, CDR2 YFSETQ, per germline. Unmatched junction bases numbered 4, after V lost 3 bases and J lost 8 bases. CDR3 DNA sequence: TGCGCCAGCAGCTCGACAGGGGATGATTCACCCCTCCACTTT. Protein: CASSSTGDDSPLHF.

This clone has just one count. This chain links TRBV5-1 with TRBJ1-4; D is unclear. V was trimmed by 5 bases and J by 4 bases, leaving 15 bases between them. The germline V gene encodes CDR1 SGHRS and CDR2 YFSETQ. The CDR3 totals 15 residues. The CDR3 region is CASRSNPGINEKLFF. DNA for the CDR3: TGCGCCAGCAGATCAAATCCCGGGATTAATGAAAAACTGTTTTTT.

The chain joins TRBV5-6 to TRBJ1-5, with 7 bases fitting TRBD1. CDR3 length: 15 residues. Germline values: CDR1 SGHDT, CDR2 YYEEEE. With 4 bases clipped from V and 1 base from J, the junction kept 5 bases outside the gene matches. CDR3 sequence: CASSLRQGSNQPQHF. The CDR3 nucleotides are TGTGCCAGCAGCCTCAGACAGGGCAGCAATCAGCCCCAGCATTTT.

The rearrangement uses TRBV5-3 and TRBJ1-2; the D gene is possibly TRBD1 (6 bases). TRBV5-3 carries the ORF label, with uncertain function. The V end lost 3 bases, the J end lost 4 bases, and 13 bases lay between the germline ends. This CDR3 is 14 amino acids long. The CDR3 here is CARSSQGLGYGYTF. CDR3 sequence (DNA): TGTGCCAGAAGCTCCCAGGGGTTGGGCTATGGCTACACCTTC.

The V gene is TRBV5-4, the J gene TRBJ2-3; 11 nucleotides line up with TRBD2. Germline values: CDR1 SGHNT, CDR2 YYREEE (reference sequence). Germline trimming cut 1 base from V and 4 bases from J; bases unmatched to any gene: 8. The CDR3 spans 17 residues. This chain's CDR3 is CASSLLTLAGDADTQYF. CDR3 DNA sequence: TGTGCCAGCAGCTTGCTTACACTAGCGGGAGATGCAGATACGCAGTATTTT.

The CDR3, as DNA: TGTGCCAGCAGCTTGAATCCTATCCAAGAGACCCAGTACTTC. This gives the protein CASSLNPIQETQYF. V is TRBV5-4 and J is TRBJ2-5; no clear D. With 1 base removed from V and 1 base from J, the gap between germline ends came to 8 bases. The germline V gene has CDR1 SGHNT and CDR2 YYREEE (reference sequence). The CDR3 runs to 14 residues.

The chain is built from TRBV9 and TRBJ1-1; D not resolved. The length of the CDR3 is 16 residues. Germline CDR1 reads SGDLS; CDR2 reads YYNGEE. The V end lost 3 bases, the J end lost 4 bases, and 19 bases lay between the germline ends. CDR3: CASSARDNAMGTEAFF. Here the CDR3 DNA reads TGTGCCAGCAGCGCGCGGGATAATGCGATGGGCACTGAAGCTTTCTTT.

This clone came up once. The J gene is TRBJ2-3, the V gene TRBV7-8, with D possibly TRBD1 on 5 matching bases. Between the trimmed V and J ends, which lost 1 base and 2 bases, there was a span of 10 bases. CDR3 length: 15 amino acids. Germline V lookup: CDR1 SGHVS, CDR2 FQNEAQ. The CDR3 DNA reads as TGTGCCAGCAGCTTAGAACAGGACGTCACAGATACGCAGTATTTT. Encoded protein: CASSLEQDVTDTQYF.